This T cell receptor beta chain was recovered during a study of identical twins. Concerning this clonotype: Its antigen is as yet unknown.

Whole-study results and caveats: Models came in too low on out-of-frame TCR alpha sharing in monozygotic twins. Twin-shared out-of-frame alpha sequences were enriched for low generation probability.

Germline V CDR1 and CDR2: SQVTM, ANQGSEA. The length of the CDR3 is 14 residues. V was trimmed by 3 bases and J by 2 bases, leaving 10 bases between them. Template switching added a universal primer binding site, and final cDNA carried unique molecular identifiers. TCRdb ran MiXCR on the 5' RACE reads and lists one entry per CDR3 protein. The profile covers some 500,000 distinct CDR3 sequences, with 9.6% appearing a single time and roughly 3% taken by the ten largest. These data also formed part of another study, on yellow fever vaccine responses in identical twins.

The source of this sequence is a woman aged 18-29 years in good health. The sample comprised PBMCs. The J gene is TRBJ2-2, the V gene TRBV29-1; D is unclear. This CDR3 reads CSVDLGFNTGELFF. The CDR3 nucleotides read TGCAGCGTTGACTTGGGGTTCAACACCGGGGAGCTGTTTTTT.